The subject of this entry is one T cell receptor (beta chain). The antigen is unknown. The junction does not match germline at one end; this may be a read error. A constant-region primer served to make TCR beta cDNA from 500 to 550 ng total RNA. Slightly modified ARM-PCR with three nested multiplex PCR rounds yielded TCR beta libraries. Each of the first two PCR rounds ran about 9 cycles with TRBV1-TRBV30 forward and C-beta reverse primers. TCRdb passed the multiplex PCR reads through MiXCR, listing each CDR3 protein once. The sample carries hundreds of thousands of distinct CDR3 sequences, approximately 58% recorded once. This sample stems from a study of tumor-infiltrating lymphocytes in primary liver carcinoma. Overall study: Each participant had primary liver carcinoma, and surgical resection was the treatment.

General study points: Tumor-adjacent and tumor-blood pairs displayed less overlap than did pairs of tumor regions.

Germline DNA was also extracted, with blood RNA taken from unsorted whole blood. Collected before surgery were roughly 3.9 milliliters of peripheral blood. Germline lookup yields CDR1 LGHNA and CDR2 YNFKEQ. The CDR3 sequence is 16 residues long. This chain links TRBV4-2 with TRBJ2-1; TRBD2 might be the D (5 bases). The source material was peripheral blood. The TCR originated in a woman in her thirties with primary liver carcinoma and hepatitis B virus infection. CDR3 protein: CASSQDRASNDNEQFF. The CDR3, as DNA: TGTGCTAGCAGCCAAGATAGGGCTAGCAATGACAATGAGCAGTTCTTC.